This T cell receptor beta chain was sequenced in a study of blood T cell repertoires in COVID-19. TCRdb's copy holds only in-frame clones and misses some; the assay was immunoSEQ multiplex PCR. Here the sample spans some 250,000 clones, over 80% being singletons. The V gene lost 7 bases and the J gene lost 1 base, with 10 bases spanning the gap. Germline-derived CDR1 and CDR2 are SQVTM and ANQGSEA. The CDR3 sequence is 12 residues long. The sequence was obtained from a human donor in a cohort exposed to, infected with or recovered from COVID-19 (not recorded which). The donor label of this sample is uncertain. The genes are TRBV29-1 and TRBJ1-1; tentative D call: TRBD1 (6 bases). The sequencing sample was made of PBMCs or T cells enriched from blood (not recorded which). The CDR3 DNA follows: TGCAGCGGAGGGGGACAGAACACTGAAGCTTTCTTT. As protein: CSGGGQNTEAFF.